The next 3 T cell receptor beta chains were all read from a single sample in a study of response to subunit inactivated influenza vaccine (dated by TCRdb to between 2017 and 2018). The library was obtained by RT-PCR. Instrument on record: Illumina HiSeq 2500. TCRdb ran its own pipeline on the public reads, namely fastp trimming at Q25 and MiXCR clone calling, and kept in-frame beta chains. Every entry covers one CDR3 protein and lists the most common genes and DNA from its rows. The sample has roughly 160,000 distinct CDR3 sequences on record, about a tenth of them singletons. Of the sample, 9.5% to 15% falls within the top ten clones. The time point label, as the study defines it: around 45 days after influenza vaccine administration. The sequencing here drew on non-naive T cells sorted from PBMCs, taken 45 days after vaccination. Taken with the paper, the label for cell subset or site translates to: memory T cell fraction. Source of these receptors: a middle-aged man who received an inactivated influenza vaccine. Donor details come from another sample of the same person, matched by shared clones.

In DNA form, the CDR3 reads TGTGCCAGCAGATCAACTAGCGGGAGTAGCAATGAGCAGTTCTTC. Amino acid sequence: CASRSTSGSSNEQFF. The chain combines TRBV7-9 with TRBJ2-1, with TRBD2 matching over 11 bases. With 6 bases clipped from V and 6 bases from J, the junction kept 7 bases outside the gene matches. From germline, CDR1 is SEHNR and CDR2 FQNEAQ (reference sequence). The CDR3 extends over 15 amino acids.

This clonotype has more than one count but fewer than ten. V is TRBV20-1 and J is TRBJ2-3; 7 positions match TRBD2. The V and J ends lost 4 bases and 1 base, in that order; junction bases with no gene match: 5. The length of the CDR3 is 14 residues. Germline lookup yields CDR1 DFQATT and CDR2 SNEGSKA (reference sequence). Here the CDR3 reads CSATWGGGTDTQYF. CDR3 nucleotide sequence: TGCAGTGCTACTTGGGGGGGGGGCACAGATACGCAGTATTTT.

The rearrangement uses TRBV11-2 and TRBJ2-7, with 11 bases that match TRBD2. The CDR3 has 16 amino acids. Germline V CDR1 and CDR2: SGHAT, FQNNGV. V lost 6 bases and J lost 0; bases outside the gene matches: 7. CDR3 sequence (DNA): TGTGCCAGCAGGGCTCTAGCGGGGGGACTCTCCTACGAGCAGTACTTC. This translates into CASRALAGGLSYEQYF.